The 31 T cell receptor beta chains below come from one sample, sequenced in a study of OX40 agonist ivuxolimab in advanced cancers. Library prep was done by the immunoSEQ multiplex PCR assay. Entries here come from immuneACCESS through TCRdb and include only in-frame sequences with V and J called. Some clones fail to appear in such tables; in the studies checked, an unresolved V gene covers under half of the shortfall, and the cause of the remainder is unknown. Here the sample has fewer than 140,000 clones; approximately 90% occur a single time. Of the sample, around 0.48% falls within the top ten clones. Here the sequenced sample was CD4+ or CD8+ T cells sorted from blood, taken in a trial of the OX40 agonist ivuxolimab. The source is an adult with an advanced solid tumor such as melanoma, head and neck, liver or kidney cancer.

V and J are TRBV27 and TRBJ2-7; D perhaps matches TRBD2 (6 bases). Trimming took off 0 bases at V and 3 bases at J, with 12 bases between the two ends. CDR3 length: 15 amino acids. From germline, CDR1 is MNHEY and CDR2 SMNVEV (reference sequence). The CDR3 bases are TGTGCCAGCAGTTTATCGAGGGGTAGCGGCTACGAGCAGTACTTC. It is translated as CASSLSRGSGYEQYF.

This clone appeared once. This sequence joins TRBV18 and TRBJ2-7; maybe TRBD1 (6 bases). The CDR3 sequence is 15 residues long. V dropped 2 bases and J dropped 0 bases, with 11 bases sitting between them. CDR1 is KGHSH and CDR2 is LQKENI in the germline V gene. The CDR3 region has the DNA TGTGCCAGCTCACCAGGGGGCTCAAACTCCTACGAGCAGTACTTC. As protein: CASSPGGSNSYEQYF.

The chain links TRBV19 to TRBJ2-3; D might be TRBD2 (6 bases). This CDR3 has 16 amino acids. The V gene lost 4 bases and the J gene lost 0 bases, with 14 bases spanning the gap. Germline V gene data show CDR1 as LNHDA and CDR2 as SQIVND (reference sequence). The CDR3 DNA is TGTGCCAGTAGTAGGGATAGCGGAACTAGCACAGATACGCAGTATTTT. This gives the protein CASSRDSGTSTDTQYF.

A single count supports this clone. The chain uses TRBV19 and TRBJ2-1; perhaps D is TRBD1 or TRBD2 (5 bases each). Germline assignment: CDR1 LNHDA and CDR2 SQIVND (reference sequence). V dropped 5 bases and J dropped 8 bases, with 22 bases sitting between them. The CDR3 loop spans 16 amino acids. CDR3 region: CASSRSRGGRVDEQFF. CDR3 nucleotides: TGTGCCAGTAGTCGGTCCCGGGGCGGTAGGGTGGATGAGCAGTTCTTC.

The chain employs TRBV12-2 and TRBJ2-3; the D call in the table, TRBD2, was not verified against the DNA. TRBV12-2 is a pseudogene locus. This CDR3 has 13 residues. CDR3 sequence (DNA): TGTGCAAGTCGCCCCCCGCGGAGGGATACGCAGTATTTT. This codes for CASRPPRRDTQYF.

This clone was detected a few times. V and J are TRBV19 and TRBJ2-3; 11 bases fit TRBD2. Germline V gene data show CDR1 as LNHDA and CDR2 as SQIVND (reference sequence). The CDR3 extends over 15 amino acids. V lost 5 bases, J lost 4 bases, and 5 bases stayed unmatched. The CDR3 region has the DNA TGTGCCAGTAGTGCTATAGCGGGGGGGCCAGATACGCAGTATTTT. It is translated as CASSAIAGGPDTQYF.

This chain joins TRBV19 and TRBJ2-1, with D perhaps matching TRBD2 (5 bases). Germline loops: CDR1 LNHDA, CDR2 SQIVND (reference sequence). The V gene lost 5 bases and the J gene lost 3 bases, with 11 bases spanning the gap. The CDR3 contains 14 residues. The CDR3: CASSDLARYNEQFF. The CDR3 bases are TGTGCCAGTAGTGACCTAGCCCGCTACAATGAGCAGTTCTTC.

This sequence joins TRBV6-5 and TRBJ1-2; D possibly corresponds to TRBD1 (6 bases). Germline V gene lookup returns CDR1 MNHEY and CDR2 SVGAGI. The length of the CDR3 is 13 residues. With 8 bases removed from V and 5 bases from J, the gap between germline ends came to 15 bases. This CDR3 is CASHQQGGYGYTF. The CDR3, as DNA: TGTGCCAGCCACCAACAGGGCGGGTATGGCTACACCTTC.

This sequence joins TRBV23-1 and TRBJ2-1; D uncertain. TRBV23-1 is an ORF; its function is uncertain. V dropped 10 bases and J dropped 4 bases, with 20 bases sitting between them. CDR3 length: 15 amino acids. CDR3 sequence: CATFVWDGEYNEQFF. Written as DNA, the CDR3 is TGCGCCACCTTCGTTTGGGATGGCGAATACAATGAGCAGTTCTTC.

J is TRBJ1-5 and V is TRBV5-5; no definite D call. With 0 bases removed from V and 2 bases from J, the gap between germline ends came to 9 bases. Per the germline V gene, CDR1 is SGHKS and CDR2 is YYEKEE (reference sequence). This CDR3 comprises 15 residues. CDR3 amino acids: CASSLGQYGNQPQHF. CDR3 in DNA: TGTGCCAGCAGCTTGGGCCAGTATGGCAATCAGCCCCAGCATTTT.

The chain uses TRBV28 and TRBJ2-1, with 9 bases that match TRBD1. The CDR3 runs to 16 residues. The germline V gene has CDR1 MDHEN and CDR2 SYDVKM. The ends lost 1 base at V and 6 bases at J; junction bases unmatched: 7. The CDR3 coding sequence is TGTGCCAGCAGTTTATCGGGACAGGGATCAGGCAATGAGCAGTTCTTC. It codes for CASSLSGQGSGNEQFF.

The genes are TRBV6-5 and TRBJ2-7, with a weak D call TRBD2 (5 bases). The CDR3 length is 15 residues. Trimming left V 2 bases short and J 2 bases short, with 13 bases between. Germline lookup yields CDR1 MNHEY and CDR2 SVGAGI. The CDR3 is CASSYDAGPTYEQYF. CDR3 DNA: TGTGCCAGCAGTTACGATGCGGGCCCAACCTACGAGCAGTACTTC.

A remark on this clone: Other DNA sequences in this specimen translate into the identical CDR3. The chain couples TRBV7-2 to TRBJ2-3; 8 positions match TRBD2. The ends lost 0 bases at V and 4 bases at J; junction bases unmatched: 3. This CDR3 has 15 amino acids. The germline V gene has CDR1 SGHTA and CDR2 FQGNSA. This CDR3 is CASSLAAGGPDTQYF. CDR3 bases: TGTGCCAGCAGCTTAGCGGCGGGGGGCCCAGATACGCAGTATTTT.

The CDR3: CASSLGAHLMNTEAFF. CDR3 coding DNA: TGTGCCAGCAGCTTGGGGGCGCATCTCATGAACACTGAAGCTTTCTTT. The chain carries TRBV7-9 and TRBJ1-1; possible D gene TRBD1, 6 bases. The CDR3 extends over 16 amino acids. Per germline, CDR1 SEHNR and CDR2 FQNEAQ (reference sequence). V lost 3 bases, J lost 0 bases, and 14 bases lay in between.

The chain has TRBV7-6 and TRBJ2-7; 10 bases are shared with TRBD2. Trimming cost V 5 bases and J 0 bases; bases outside gene matches: 4. This CDR3 comprises 15 residues. Germline V gene data show CDR1 as SGHVS and CDR2 as FNYEAQ. As DNA, the CDR3 is TGTGCCAGCAGCAAAACTAGCGGGGCCTCCTACGAGCAGTACTTC. This encodes CASSKTSGASYEQYF.

The chain links TRBV5-4 to TRBJ1-5; D is perhaps TRBD1 (6 bases). V lost 3 bases and J lost 3, with 19 bases in between. Germline-derived CDR1 and CDR2 are SGHNT and YYREEE (reference sequence). The CDR3 has 17 residues. The chain's CDR3 is CASSCPGQILDNQPQHF. CDR3 nucleotide sequence: TGTGCCAGCAGCTGTCCCGGACAGATTCTAGACAATCAGCCCCAGCATTTT.

The J gene is TRBJ2-1, the V gene TRBV6-6; 8 bases are shared with TRBD1. The CDR3 consists of 15 residues. Per germline, CDR1 MNHNY and CDR2 SVGAGI (reference sequence). With V trimmed by 4 bases and J by 5 bases, 7 bases remained unmatched. The CDR3 loop reads CASSSQQGGNNEQFF. The CDR3 nucleotides are TGTGCCAGCAGTTCCCAACAGGGGGGTAACAATGAGCAGTTCTTC.

The chain combines TRBV6-5 with TRBJ2-7, with D perhaps TRBD1 (6 bases). V was pared by 3 bases and J by 0 bases, with 12 bases between. The CDR3 has 15 amino acids. Germline-derived CDR1 and CDR2 are MNHEY and SVGAGI. This CDR3 is CASSYGGHPSYEQYF. The CDR3, as DNA: TGTGCCAGCAGTTATGGGGGACACCCCTCCTACGAGCAGTACTTC.

For the CDR3, the DNA is TGCGCCAGCAGCCACCGCCGGGACAGGGCTGAAAAACTGTTTTTT. Encoded protein: CASSHRRDRAEKLFF. J is TRBJ1-4 and V is TRBV4-3, with 9 bases that match TRBD1. The CDR3 is 15 residues long. CDR1 LGHNA and CDR2 YSLEER come from the germline V gene. V shed 3 bases, J shed 7 bases, and the junction held 6 bases outside the gene matches.

The genes are TRBV6-1 and TRBJ1-5; no firm D call. The V and J ends lost 10 bases and 7 bases respectively, with 17 bases between them. The CDR3 is 13 residues long. Germline V CDR1 and CDR2: MNHNS, SASEGT. The DNA for the CDR3 is TGTGCCACCTCGGTATGGGGAGGGCAGCCCCAGCATTTT. This gives the protein CATSVWGGQPQHF.

The rearrangement uses TRBV5-1 and TRBJ1-2; D perhaps matches TRBD1 (6 bases). Germline CDR1 is SGHRS and CDR2 is YFSETQ. Trimming left V 6 bases short and J 5 bases short, with 14 bases between. The CDR3 runs 13 residues. The CDR3 loop reads CASTPTGNYGYTF. The CDR3 DNA sequence: TGCGCCAGCACCCCGACAGGAAATTATGGCTACACCTTC.

The chain is built from TRBV5-7 and TRBJ1-6, with D uncertain. Being an ORF, TRBV5-7 has a function that is uncertain. The CDR3 covers 11 residues. V shed 1 base and J shed 9 bases, with 2 bases lying between them. This chain's CDR3 is CASSLFSPLHF. As DNA, the CDR3 is TGTGCCAGCAGCTTGTTTTCACCCCTCCACTTT.

This clone was counted a single time. The chain couples TRBV5-1 to TRBJ2-5; D might be TRBD2 (6 bases). This CDR3 has 13 residues. Germline lookup yields CDR1 SGHRS and CDR2 YFSETQ. V was pared by 4 bases and J by 2 bases, with 9 bases between. In nucleotides, the CDR3 is TGCGCCAGCAGCCAGGGACTTCAAGAGACCCAGTACTTC. It codes for CASSQGLQETQYF. Combining the CDR3 with reference TRBV5-1 and TRBJ2-5 gives the whole variable domain KAGVTQTPRYLIKTRGQQVTLSCSPISGHRSVSWYQQTPGQGLQFLFEYFSETQRNKGNFPGRFSGRQFSNSRSEMNVSTLELGDSALYLCASSQGLQETQYFGPGTRLLVL.

The chain recombines TRBV7-9 with TRBJ1-6; perhaps TRBD1 as D (6 bases). CDR1 is SEHNR, CDR2 FQNEAQ, per germline (reference sequence). This CDR3 has 15 residues. Between the trimmed V and J ends, which lost 5 bases and 6 bases, there was a span of 14 bases. CDR3 loop: CASSQGQIVNSPLHF. DNA of the CDR3: TGTGCCAGCAGCCAAGGACAGATAGTTAATTCACCCCTCCACTTT.

The chain uses TRBV2 and TRBJ1-1, with D perhaps TRBD1 (6 bases). This CDR3 is built from 14 residues. V lost 5 bases to trimming and J lost 4 bases, with 14 bases between them. Germline loops: CDR1 SNHLY, CDR2 FYNNEI. CDR3 coding DNA: TGTGCCAGCAGTCCCGTGGGGGCTAGCACTGAAGCTTTCTTT. This codes for CASSPVGASTEAFF.

This clone is a singleton in its sample. V is TRBV6-5 and J is TRBJ2-7, with a possible D match to TRBD1 (6 bases). CDR1 and CDR2 (germline): MNHEY, SVGAGI. V gave up 8 bases and J gave up 2 bases, with 10 bases separating them. This CDR3 contains 12 residues. The CDR3 sequence is CASRGGTYEQYF. CDR3 DNA sequence: TGTGCCAGCCGAGGGGGTACCTACGAGCAGTACTTC.

The CDR3 loop reads CAIRNRNTIYF. The CDR3 DNA sequence: TGTGCCATCAGAAACAGAAACACCATATATTTT. This chain uses TRBV10-3 with TRBJ1-3; D remains unclear. The CDR3 spans 11 residues. CDR1 ENHRY and CDR2 SYGVKD come from the germline V gene. V was trimmed by 6 bases and J by 5 bases, leaving 5 bases between them.

CDR3 coding DNA: TGTGCCAGCAGCCCACAGGGAGGGCGAAACACCGGGGAGCTGTTTTTT. Its protein is CASSPQGGRNTGELFF. V and J are TRBV5-6 and TRBJ2-2, with D perhaps matching TRBD2 (7 bases). The V end was cut by 4 bases, the J end by 2 bases, with 15 bases between. The CDR3 is 16 amino acids. Germline assignment: CDR1 SGHDT and CDR2 YYEEEE. Complete variable domain (other parts from reference TRBV5-6 and TRBJ2-2): DAGVTQSPTHLIKTRGQQVTLRCSPKSGHDTVSWYQQALGQGPQFIFQYYEEEERQRGNFPDRFSGHQFPNYSSELNVNALLLGDSALYLCASSPQGGRNTGELFFGEGSRLTVL.

This clone is a singleton in its sample. V gene TRBV6-1 combines with J gene TRBJ1-2, with TRBD1 matching 8 bases. In germline, CDR1 is MNHNS, CDR2 SASEGT. The CDR3 consists of 12 residues. V shed 5 bases and J 6 bases; nucleotides not matched to a gene: 2. The CDR3 region is CASSSQGDGYTF. The CDR3 region has the DNA TGTGCCAGCAGTTCACAGGGGGATGGCTACACCTTC.

The chain couples TRBV11-2 to TRBJ2-3; 9 bases agree with TRBD2. Germline trimming cut 0 bases from V and 5 bases from J; bases unmatched to any gene: 6. The length of the CDR3 is 16 residues. Looked up from germline, CDR1 is SGHAT and CDR2 is FQNNGV. The CDR3 DNA is TGTGCCAGCAGCTTAGAAATGGCGGGGGGGATAGATACGCAGTATTTT. This gives the protein CASSLEMAGGIDTQYF. Based on the CDR3 plus reference TRBV11-2 and TRBJ2-3, the full variable domain is EAGVAQSPRYKIIEKRQSVAFWCNPISGHATLYWYQQILGQGPKLLIQFQNNGVVDDSQLPKDRFSAERLKGVDSTLKIQPAKLEDSAVYLCASSLEMAGGIDTQYFGPGTRLTVL.

This chain joins TRBV7-2 and TRBJ2-3, with D possibly matching TRBD2 (6 bases). The V gene lost 1 base and the J gene lost 1 base, with 9 bases spanning the gap. The CDR3 has 15 residues. Germline V CDR1 and CDR2: SGHTA, FQGNSA. The DNA of the CDR3 is TGTGCCAGCAGCTTAGATGGAGGGGGCACAGATACGCAGTATTTT. Translating it yields CASSLDGGGTDTQYF.